This entry lists 7 T cell receptor beta chains sequenced from one sample in a study of OX40 agonist ivuxolimab in advanced cancers. The method was the immunoSEQ multiplex PCR assay. In its TCRdb copy, this immuneACCESS table keeps in-frame sequences only and misses some clones. Where compared with another copy, unresolved V genes explain less than half of these, and the others have no known cause. For this sample the table gives 40,000 to 45,000 clones, of which 82% were detected only once. The ten largest make up roughly 25% of the sample. Sequences were derived from CD4+ or CD8+ T cells sorted from blood, sampled in a trial of the OX40 agonist ivuxolimab. The receptors here all came from an adult with an advanced solid tumor such as melanoma, head and neck, liver or kidney cancer.

The chain joins TRBV7-3 to TRBJ2-3; TRBD1 matches at 9 bases. CDR1 SGHTA and CDR2 FQGTGA come from the germline V gene. The CDR3 loop spans 15 amino acids. Trimming removed 6 bases from V and 6 bases from J; junction bases left unmatched: 10. The CDR3 is CASSRDRAFGDTQYF. Written as DNA, the CDR3 is TGTGCCAGCAGTCGGGACAGGGCATTTGGGGATACGCAGTATTTT.

The chain joins TRBV30 to TRBJ1-2; D unresolved. The CDR3 has 14 amino acids. Trimming left V 4 bases short and J 1 base short, with 13 bases between. Germline V CDR1 and CDR2: GTSNPN, SVGIG (reference sequence). CDR3 sequence reads: CAWTKSALNYGYTF. The DNA of the CDR3 is TGTGCCTGGACGAAGAGCGCCCTTAACTATGGCTACACCTTC.

This chain joins TRBV7-2 and TRBJ1-2; D is uncertain. The CDR3 is 14 residues long. CDR1 and CDR2 (germline): SGHTA, FQGNSA. Trimming pared 8 bases from V and 3 bases from J, leaving 16 bases between. CDR3 sequence: CASPSLSGDYGYTF. CDR3 in DNA: TGTGCCAGCCCGAGCCTTTCCGGGGACTATGGCTACACCTTC.

In its sample, this clone was seen once. This sequence joins TRBV6-4 and TRBJ2-7; 7 nucleotides match TRBD2. After removal of 0 bases from V and 5 bases from J, the junction contained 16 bases not matched to a gene. The CDR3 sequence is 18 residues long. Looked up from germline, CDR1 is MRHNA and CDR2 is SNTAGT. In DNA form, the CDR3 reads TGTGCCAGCAGTGACTCAGATCCCGCTAGCGGACCGATCCACGAGCAGTACTTC. It codes for CASSDSDPASGPIHEQYF.

The chain is built from TRBV4-2 and TRBJ2-3; the D gene is possibly TRBD1 (5 bases). V lost 0 bases, J lost 8 bases, and 21 bases lay in between. The CDR3 is 17 residues long. Germline values: CDR1 LGHNA, CDR2 YNFKEQ. The CDR3 region is CASSQERGDVGLGTQYF. The CDR3 DNA follows: TGTGCCAGCAGCCAAGAAAGGGGTGATGTAGGGTTGGGTACGCAGTATTTT.

The chain couples TRBV7-7 to TRBJ2-3; D is unresolved. V shed 3 bases and J shed 2 bases, with 6 bases lying between them. From germline, CDR1 is SSHAT and CDR2 FNYEAQ (reference sequence). This CDR3 is 13 amino acids long. The CDR3: CASSFHSTDTQYF. CDR3 nucleotide sequence: TGTGCCAGCAGCTTTCATTCCACAGATACGCAGTATTTT.

V and J are TRBV5-6 and TRBJ1-2; TRBD1 aligns across 12 bases. The junction had 9 bases not matched to a gene; V was cut back by 2 bases and J by 7 bases. The CDR3 length is 16 residues. Germline values: CDR1 SGHDT, CDR2 YYEEEE. The CDR3 protein is CASSLVPGQGAGGYTF. In DNA, the CDR3 is TGTGCCAGCAGCTTAGTGCCGGGACAGGGGGCGGGTGGCTACACCTTC.